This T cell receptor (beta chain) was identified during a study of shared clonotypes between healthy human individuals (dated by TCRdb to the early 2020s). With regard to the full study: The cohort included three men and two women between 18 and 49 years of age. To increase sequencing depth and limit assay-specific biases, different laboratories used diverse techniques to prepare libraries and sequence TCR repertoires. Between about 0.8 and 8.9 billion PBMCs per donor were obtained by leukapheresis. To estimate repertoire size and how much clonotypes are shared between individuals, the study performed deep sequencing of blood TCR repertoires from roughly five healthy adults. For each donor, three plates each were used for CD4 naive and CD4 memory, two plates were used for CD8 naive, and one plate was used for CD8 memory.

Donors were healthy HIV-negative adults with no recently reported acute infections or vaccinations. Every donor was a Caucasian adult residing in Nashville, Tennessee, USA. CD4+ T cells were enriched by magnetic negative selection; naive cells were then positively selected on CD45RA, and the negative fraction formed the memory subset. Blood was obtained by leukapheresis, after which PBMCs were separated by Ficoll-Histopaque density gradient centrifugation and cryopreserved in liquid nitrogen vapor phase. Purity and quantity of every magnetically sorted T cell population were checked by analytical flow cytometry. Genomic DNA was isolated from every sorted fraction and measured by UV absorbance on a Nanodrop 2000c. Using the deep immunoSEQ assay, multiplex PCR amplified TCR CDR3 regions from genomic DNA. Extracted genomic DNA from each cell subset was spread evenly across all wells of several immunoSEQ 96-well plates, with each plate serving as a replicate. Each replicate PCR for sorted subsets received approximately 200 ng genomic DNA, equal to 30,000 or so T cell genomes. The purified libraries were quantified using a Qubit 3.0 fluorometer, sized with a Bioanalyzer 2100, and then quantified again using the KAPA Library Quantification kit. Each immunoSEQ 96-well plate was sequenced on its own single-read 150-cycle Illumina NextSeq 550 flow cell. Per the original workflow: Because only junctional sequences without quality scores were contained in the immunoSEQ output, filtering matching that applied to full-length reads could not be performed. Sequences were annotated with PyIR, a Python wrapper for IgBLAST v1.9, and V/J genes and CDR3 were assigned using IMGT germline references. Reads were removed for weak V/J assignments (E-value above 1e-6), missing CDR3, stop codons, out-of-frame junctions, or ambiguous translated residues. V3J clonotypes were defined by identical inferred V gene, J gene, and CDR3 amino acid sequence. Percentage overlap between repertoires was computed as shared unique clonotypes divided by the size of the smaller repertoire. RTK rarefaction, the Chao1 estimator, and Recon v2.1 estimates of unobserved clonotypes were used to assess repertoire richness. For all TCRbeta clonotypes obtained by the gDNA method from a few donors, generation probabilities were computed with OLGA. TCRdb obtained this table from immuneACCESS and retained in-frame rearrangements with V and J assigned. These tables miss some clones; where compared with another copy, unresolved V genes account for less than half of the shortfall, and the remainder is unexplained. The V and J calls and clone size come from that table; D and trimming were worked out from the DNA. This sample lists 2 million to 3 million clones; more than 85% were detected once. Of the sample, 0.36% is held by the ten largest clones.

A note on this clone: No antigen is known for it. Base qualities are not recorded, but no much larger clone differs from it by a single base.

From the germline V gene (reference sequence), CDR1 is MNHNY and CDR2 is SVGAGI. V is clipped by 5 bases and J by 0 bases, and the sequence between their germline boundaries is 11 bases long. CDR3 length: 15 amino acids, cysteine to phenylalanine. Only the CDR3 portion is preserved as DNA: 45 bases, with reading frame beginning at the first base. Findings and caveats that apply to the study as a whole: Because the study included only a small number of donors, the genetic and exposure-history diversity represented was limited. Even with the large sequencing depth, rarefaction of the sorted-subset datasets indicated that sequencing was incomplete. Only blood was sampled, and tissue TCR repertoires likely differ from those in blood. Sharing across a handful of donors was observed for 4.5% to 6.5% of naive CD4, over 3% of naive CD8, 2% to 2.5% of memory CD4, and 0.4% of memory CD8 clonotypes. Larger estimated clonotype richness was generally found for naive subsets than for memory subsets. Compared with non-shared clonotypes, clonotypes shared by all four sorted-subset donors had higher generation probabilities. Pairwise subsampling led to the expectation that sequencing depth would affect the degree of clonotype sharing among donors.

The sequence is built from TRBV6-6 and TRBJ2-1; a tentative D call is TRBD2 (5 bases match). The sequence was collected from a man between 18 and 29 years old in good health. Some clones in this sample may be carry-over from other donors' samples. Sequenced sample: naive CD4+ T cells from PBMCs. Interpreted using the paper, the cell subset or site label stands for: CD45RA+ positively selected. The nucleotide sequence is TGTGCCAGCAGTCCCCCAGCGGTCTCCTACAATGAGCAGTTCTTC. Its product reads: CASSPPAVSYNEQFF.